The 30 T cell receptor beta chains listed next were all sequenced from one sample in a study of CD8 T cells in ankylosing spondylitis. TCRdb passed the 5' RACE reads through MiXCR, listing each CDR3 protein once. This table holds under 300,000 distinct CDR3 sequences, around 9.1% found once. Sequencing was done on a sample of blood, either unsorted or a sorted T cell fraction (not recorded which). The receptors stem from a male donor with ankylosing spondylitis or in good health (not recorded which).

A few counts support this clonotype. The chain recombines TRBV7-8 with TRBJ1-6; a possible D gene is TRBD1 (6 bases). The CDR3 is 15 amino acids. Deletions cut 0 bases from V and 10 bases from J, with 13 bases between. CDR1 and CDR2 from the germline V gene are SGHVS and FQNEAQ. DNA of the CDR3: TGTGCCAGCAGCTTAGCGCTAGGGGGTGTATCACCCCTCCACTTT. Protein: CASSLALGGVSPLHF. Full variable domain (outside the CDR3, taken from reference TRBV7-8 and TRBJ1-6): GAGVSQSPRYKVAKRGQDVALRCDPISGHVSLFWYQQALGQGPEFLTYFQNEAQLDKSGLPSDRFFAERPEGSVSTLKIQRTQQEDSAVYLCASSLALGGVSPLHFGNGTRLTVT.

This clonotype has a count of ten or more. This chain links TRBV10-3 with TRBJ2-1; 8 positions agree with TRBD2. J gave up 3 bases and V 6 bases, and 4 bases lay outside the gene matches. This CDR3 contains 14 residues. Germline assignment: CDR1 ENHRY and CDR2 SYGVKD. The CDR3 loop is CAISGGAGYNEQFF. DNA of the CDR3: TGTGCCATCAGCGGGGGGGCCGGCTACAATGAGCAGTTCTTC.

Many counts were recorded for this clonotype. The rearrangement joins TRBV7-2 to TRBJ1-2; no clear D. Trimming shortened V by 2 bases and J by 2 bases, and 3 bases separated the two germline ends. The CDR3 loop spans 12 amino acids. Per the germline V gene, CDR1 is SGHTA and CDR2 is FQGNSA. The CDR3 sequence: CASSLRNYGYTF. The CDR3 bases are TGTGCCAGCAGCTTAAGAAACTATGGCTACACCTTC.

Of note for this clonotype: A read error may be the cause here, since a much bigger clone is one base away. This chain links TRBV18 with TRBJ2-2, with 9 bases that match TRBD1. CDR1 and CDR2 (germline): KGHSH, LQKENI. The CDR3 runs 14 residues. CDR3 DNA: TGTCCCAGCTTCCGGGACAGGGACACCGGGGAGCTGTTTTTT. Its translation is CPSFRDRDTGELFF.

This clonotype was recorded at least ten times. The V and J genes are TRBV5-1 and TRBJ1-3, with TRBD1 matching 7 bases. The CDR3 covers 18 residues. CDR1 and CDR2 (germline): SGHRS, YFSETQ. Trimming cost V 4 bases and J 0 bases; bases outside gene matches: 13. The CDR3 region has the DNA TGCGCCAGCAGCGAAACCGGGACAGCTACCTCCTCTGGAAACACCATATATTTT. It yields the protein CASSETGTATSSGNTIYF.

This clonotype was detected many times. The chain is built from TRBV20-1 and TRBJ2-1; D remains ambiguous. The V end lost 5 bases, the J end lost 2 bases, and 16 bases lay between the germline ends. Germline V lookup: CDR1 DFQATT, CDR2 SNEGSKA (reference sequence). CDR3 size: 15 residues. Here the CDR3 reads CSARRPRGAYNEQFF. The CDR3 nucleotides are TGCAGTGCTCGGAGACCACGAGGAGCCTACAATGAGCAGTTCTTC.

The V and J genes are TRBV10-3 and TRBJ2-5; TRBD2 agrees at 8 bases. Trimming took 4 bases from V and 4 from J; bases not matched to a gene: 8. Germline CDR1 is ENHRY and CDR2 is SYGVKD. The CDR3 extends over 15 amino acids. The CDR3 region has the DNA TGTGCCATCAGTGGTGGAACTAGCGGCGGAGAGACCCAGTACTTC. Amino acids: CAISGGTSGGETQYF.

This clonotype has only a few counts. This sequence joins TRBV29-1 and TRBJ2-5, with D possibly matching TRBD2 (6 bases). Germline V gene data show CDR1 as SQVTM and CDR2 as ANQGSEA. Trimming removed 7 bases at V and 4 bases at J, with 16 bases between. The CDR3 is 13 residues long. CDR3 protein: CSARGTSPETQYF. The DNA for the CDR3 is TGCAGCGCCCGCGGGACTTCCCCAGAGACCCAGTACTTC.

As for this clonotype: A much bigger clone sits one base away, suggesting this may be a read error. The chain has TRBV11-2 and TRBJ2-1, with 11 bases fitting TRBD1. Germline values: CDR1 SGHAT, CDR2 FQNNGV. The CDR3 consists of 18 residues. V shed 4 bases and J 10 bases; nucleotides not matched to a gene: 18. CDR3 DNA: TGTGCCAGCAGCTCCTTAGATTTCGGACAGGGGGCGCCCCGGGAGCAGTTCTTC. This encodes CASSSLDFGQGAPREQFF.

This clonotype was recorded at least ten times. CDR3 amino acids: CASSLATDEQFF. In DNA form, the CDR3 reads TGTGCCAGCAGCTTAGCCACGGATGAGCAGTTCTTC. The chain links TRBV11-2 to TRBJ2-1; D remains ambiguous. The CDR3 consists of 12 residues. Looked up from germline, CDR1 is SGHAT and CDR2 is FQNNGV. Trimming removed 1 base at V and 8 bases at J, with 6 bases between. Together with reference TRBV11-2 and TRBJ2-1, the CDR3 gives the full variable domain: EAGVAQSPRYKIIEKRQSVAFWCNPISGHATLYWYQQILGQGPKLLIQFQNNGVVDDSQLPKDRFSAERLKGVDSTLKIQPAKLEDSAVYLCASSLATDEQFFGPGTRLTVL.

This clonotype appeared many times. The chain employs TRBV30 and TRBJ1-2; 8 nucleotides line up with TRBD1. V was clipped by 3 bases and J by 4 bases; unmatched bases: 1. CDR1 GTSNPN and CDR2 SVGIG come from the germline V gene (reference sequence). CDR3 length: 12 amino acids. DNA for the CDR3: TGTGCCTGGAGGCAGGGGGCCTATGGCTACACCTTC. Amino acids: CAWRQGAYGYTF.

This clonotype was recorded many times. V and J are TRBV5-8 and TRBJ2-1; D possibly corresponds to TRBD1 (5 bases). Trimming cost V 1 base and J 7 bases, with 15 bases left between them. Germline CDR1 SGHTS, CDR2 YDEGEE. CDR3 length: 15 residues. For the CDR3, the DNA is TGTGCCAGCAGCTTGTCAGGGATACGAGATAATGAGCAGTTCTTC. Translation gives CASSLSGIRDNEQFF.

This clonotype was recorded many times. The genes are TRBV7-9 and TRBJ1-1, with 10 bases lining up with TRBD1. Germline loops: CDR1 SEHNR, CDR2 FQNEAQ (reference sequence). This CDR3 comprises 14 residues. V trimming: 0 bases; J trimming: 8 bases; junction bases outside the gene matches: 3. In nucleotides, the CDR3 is TGTGCCAGCAGCTTAGCTTCGACAGGGGGCGAAGCTTTCTTT. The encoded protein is CASSLASTGGEAFF.

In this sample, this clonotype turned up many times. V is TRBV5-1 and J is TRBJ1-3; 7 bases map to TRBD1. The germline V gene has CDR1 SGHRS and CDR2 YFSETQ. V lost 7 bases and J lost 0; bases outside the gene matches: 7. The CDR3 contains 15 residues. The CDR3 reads CASSRTGDSGNTIYF. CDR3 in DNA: TGCGCCAGCTCTCGGACAGGCGACTCTGGAAACACCATATATTTT.

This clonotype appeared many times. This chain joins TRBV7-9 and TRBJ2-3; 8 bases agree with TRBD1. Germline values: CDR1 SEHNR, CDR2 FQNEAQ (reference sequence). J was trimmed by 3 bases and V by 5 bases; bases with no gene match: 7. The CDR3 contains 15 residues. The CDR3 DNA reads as TGTGCCAGCAGCGAAGGACAGGGAGTGACAGATACGCAGTATTTT. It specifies CASSEGQGVTDTQYF.

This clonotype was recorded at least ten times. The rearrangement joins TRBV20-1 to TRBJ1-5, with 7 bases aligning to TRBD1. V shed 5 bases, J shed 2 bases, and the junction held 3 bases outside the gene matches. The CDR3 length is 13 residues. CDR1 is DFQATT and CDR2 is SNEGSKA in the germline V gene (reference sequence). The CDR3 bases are TGCAGTGCTCGACAGGGCGGCAATCAGCCCCAGCATTTT. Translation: CSARQGGNQPQHF.

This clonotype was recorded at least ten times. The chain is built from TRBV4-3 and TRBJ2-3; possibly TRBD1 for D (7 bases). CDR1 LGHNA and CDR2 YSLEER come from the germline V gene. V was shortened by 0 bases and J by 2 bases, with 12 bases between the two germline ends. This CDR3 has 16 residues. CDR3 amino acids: CASSQDRRGVTDTQYF. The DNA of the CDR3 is TGCGCCAGCAGCCAAGATCGCAGGGGGGTCACAGATACGCAGTATTTT.

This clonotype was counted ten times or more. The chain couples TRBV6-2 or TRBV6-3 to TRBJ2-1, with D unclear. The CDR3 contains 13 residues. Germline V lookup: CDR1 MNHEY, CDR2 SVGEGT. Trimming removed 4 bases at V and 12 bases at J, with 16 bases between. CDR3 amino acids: CASSFRPVVGQFF. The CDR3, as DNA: TGTGCCAGCAGTTTCCGGCCCGTAGTGGGGCAGTTCTTC.

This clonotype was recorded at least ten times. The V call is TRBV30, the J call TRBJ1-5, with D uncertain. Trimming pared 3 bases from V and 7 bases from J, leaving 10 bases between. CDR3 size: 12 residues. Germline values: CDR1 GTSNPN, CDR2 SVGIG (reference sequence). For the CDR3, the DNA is TGTGCCTGGAGCCTAAGTTGGCAGCCCCAGCATTTT. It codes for CAWSLSWQPQHF.

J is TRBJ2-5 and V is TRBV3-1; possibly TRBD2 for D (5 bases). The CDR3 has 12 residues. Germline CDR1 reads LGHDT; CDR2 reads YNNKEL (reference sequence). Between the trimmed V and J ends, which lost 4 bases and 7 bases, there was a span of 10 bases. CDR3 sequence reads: CASSLAGGTQYF. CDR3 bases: TGTGCCAGCAGCCTCGCCGGAGGGACCCAGTACTTC.

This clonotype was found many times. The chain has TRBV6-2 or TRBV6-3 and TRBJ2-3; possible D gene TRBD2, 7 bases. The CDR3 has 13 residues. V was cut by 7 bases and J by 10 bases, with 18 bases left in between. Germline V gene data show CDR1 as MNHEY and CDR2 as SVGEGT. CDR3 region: CASTWGGPMAQYF. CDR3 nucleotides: TGTGCCAGCACCTGGGGGGGGCCGATGGCGCAGTATTTT.

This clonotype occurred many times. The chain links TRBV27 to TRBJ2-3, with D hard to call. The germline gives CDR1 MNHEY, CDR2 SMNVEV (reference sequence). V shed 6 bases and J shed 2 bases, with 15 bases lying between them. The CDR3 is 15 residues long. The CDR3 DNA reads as TGTGCCAGCAGCCGAGGCCTCTATTCCACAGATACGCAGTATTTT. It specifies CASSRGLYSTDTQYF.

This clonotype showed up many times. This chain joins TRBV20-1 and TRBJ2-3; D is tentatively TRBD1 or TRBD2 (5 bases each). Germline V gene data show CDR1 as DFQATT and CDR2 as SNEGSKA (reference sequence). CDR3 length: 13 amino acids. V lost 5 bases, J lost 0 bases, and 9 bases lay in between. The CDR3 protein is CSAYRTSTDTQYF. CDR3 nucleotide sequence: TGCAGTGCTTACAGGACTAGCACAGATACGCAGTATTTT.

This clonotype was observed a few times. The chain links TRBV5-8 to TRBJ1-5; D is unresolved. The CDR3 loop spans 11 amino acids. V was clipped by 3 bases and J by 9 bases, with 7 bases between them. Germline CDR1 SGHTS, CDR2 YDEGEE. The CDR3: CASSSWGPQHF. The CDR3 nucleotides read TGTGCCAGCAGCTCCTGGGGGCCCCAGCATTTT.

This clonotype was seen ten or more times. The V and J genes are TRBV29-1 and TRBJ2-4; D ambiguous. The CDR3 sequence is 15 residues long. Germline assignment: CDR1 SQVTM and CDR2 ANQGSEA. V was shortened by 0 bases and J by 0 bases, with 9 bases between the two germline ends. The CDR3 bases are TGCAGCGTTGAAGAGCGTGGAGTAGCCAAAAACATTCAGTACTTC. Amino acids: CSVEERGVAKNIQYF.

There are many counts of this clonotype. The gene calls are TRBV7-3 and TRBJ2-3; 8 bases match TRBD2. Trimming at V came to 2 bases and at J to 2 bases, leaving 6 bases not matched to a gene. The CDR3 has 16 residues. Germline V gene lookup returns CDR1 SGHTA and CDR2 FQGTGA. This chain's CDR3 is CASSLPSGGPTDTQYF. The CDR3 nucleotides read TGTGCCAGCAGCTTACCCAGCGGGGGACCCACAGATACGCAGTATTTT.

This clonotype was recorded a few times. The chain's CDR3 is CASSLRGDLNSGANVLTF. For the CDR3, the DNA is TGTGCCAGCAGCTTAAGGGGGGATTTAAACTCTGGGGCCAACGTCCTGACTTTC. This chain uses TRBV7-6 with TRBJ2-6; D could derive from TRBD1 or TRBD2 (6 bases each). The germline V gene has CDR1 SGHVS and CDR2 FNYEAQ. The CDR3 contains 18 residues. V lost 2 bases and J 0 bases, leaving 14 bases between the germline ends.

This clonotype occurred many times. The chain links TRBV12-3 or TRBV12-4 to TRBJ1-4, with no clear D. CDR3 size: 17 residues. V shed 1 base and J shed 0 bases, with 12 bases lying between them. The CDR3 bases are TGTGCCAGCAGTTTAGGTGTGGCGGCGGCAACTAATGAAAAACTGTTTTTT. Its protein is CASSLGVAAATNEKLFF.

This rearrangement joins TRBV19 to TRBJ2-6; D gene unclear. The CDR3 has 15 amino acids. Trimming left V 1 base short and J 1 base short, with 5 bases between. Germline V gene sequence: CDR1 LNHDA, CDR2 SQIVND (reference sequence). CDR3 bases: TGTGCCAGTAGTATAGCAGAGTCTGGGGCCAACGTCCTGACTTTC. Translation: CASSIAESGANVLTF.

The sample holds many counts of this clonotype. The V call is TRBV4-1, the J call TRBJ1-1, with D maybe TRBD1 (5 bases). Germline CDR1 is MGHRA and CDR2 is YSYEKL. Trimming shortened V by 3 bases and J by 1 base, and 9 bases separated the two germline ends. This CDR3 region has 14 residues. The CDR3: CASSQGVTNTEAFF. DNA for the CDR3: TGCGCCAGCAGCCAGGGGGTGACGAACACTGAAGCTTTCTTT.